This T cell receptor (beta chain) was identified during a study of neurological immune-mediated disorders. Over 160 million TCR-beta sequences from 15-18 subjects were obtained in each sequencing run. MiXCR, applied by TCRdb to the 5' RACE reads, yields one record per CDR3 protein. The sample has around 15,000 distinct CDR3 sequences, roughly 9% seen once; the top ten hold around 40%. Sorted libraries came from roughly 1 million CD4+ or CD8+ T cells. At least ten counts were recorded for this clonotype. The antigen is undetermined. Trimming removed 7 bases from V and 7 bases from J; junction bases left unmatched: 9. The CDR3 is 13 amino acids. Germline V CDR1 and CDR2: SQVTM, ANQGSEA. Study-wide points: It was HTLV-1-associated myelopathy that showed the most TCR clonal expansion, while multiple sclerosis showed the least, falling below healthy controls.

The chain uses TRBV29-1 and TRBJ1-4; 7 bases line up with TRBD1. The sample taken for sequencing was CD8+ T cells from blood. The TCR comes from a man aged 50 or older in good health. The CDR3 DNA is TGCAGCGCGCTCACAGGGGAGGGTGAAAAACTGTTTTTT. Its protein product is CSALTGEGEKLFF. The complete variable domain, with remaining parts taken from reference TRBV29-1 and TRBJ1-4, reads SAVISQKPSRDICQRGTSLTIQCQVDSQVTMMFWYRQQPGQSLTLIATANQGSEATYESGFVIDKFPISRPNLTFSTLTVSNMSPEDSSIYLCSALTGEGEKLFFGSGTQLSVL.